The 11 T cell receptor beta chains given below trace back to one sample, sequenced in a study of cytomegalovirus exposure and HLA in healthy donors. PCR primers comprised 60 Vbeta and 13 Jbeta primers. Repertoires were generated with immunoSEQ multiplex PCR, while TCRdb's copy carries only in-frame clones and drops some. The repertoire holds more than 95,000 clones, with roughly 9.1% as singletons. Source material: PBMCs. The receptors here all came from a man between 40 and 49 years old in good health and CMV-seropositive.

This clone was counted only a few times. The chain recombines TRBV4-3 with TRBJ1-4; possibly TRBD1 for D (6 bases). V shed 1 base and J shed 3 bases, with 9 bases lying between them. The germline V gene encodes CDR1 LGHNA and CDR2 YSLEER. This CDR3 has 15 amino acids. CDR3 region: CASSQGTAPNEKLFF. DNA for the CDR3: TGCGCCAGCAGCCAAGGGACAGCCCCTAATGAAAAACTGTTTTTT.

This clone has a handful of counts. This chain connects TRBV9 to TRBJ2-7; D might be TRBD1 (5 bases). Trimming took off 4 bases at V and 6 bases at J, with 23 bases between the two ends. Looked up from germline, CDR1 is SGDLS and CDR2 is YYNGEE. This CDR3 region has 16 residues. CDR3 loop: CASSPRALGDSSEQYF. The CDR3 DNA is TGTGCCAGCAGCCCCCGAGCGCTAGGCGACAGCAGCGAGCAGTACTTC. Based on the CDR3 plus reference TRBV9 and TRBJ2-7, the full variable domain is DSGVTQTPKHLITATGQRVTLRCSPRSGDLSVYWYQQSLDQGLQFLIQYYNGEERAKGNILERFSAQQFPDLHSELNLSSLELGDSALYFCASSPRALGDSSEQYFGPGTRLTVT.

There are a few counts of this clone. V usage is TRBV9 and J usage is TRBJ2-7; 7 bases align to TRBD1. CDR1 is SGDLS, CDR2 YYNGEE, per germline. This CDR3 has 15 amino acids. Unmatched junction bases numbered 7, after V lost 3 bases and J lost 1 base. Here the CDR3 DNA reads TGTGCCAGCAGCGGAGGGGACAGAGCTTCCTACGAGCAGTACTTC. It codes for CASSGGDRASYEQYF.

This clone has just a few counts. The chain carries TRBV4-1 and TRBJ1-5, with TRBD1 identical over 7 bases. Germline-derived CDR1 and CDR2 are MGHRA and YSYEKL. This CDR3 contains 18 residues. Trimming removed 0 bases from V and 0 bases from J; junction bases left unmatched: 8. CDR3 nucleotide sequence: TGCGCCAGCAGCCAAGATCGGTCAGGGGGGTATAGCAATCAGCCCCAGCATTTT. Its translation is CASSQDRSGGYSNQPQHF.

DNA of the CDR3: TGTGCCAGTAGTAACCGACAGATGCTACTGGCTTTCTTT. Amino acid sequence: CASSNRQMLLAFF. V is TRBV19 and J is TRBJ1-1; tentative D call: TRBD1 (5 bases). The V and J ends lost 4 bases and 11 bases respectively, with 17 bases between them. Germline loops: CDR1 LNHDA, CDR2 SQIVND (reference sequence). CDR3 length: 13 amino acids.

The chain combines TRBV20-1 with TRBJ1-1; the D gene is possibly TRBD1 (6 bases). V lost 5 bases, J lost 6 bases, and 7 bases lay in between. Germline CDR1 reads DFQATT; CDR2 reads SNEGSKA (reference sequence). There are 10 residues in the CDR3. Here the CDR3 reads CSAGQPEAFF. The CDR3 region has the DNA TGCAGTGCTGGACAGCCTGAAGCTTTCTTT.

The chain employs TRBV2 and TRBJ1-1; 9 nucleotides align to TRBD1. Germline CDR1 is SNHLY and CDR2 is FYNNEI. This CDR3 comprises 12 residues. J lost 7 bases, V lost 8 bases, and 5 bases had no gene match. The CDR3 DNA reads as TGTGCCAGCGGCGGGACAGGGTTTGAAGCTTTCTTT. Translation: CASGGTGFEAFF.

CDR3 region: CASSAGTGGDQPQHF. In nucleotides, the CDR3 is TGTGCCAGCAGCGCAGGGACAGGGGGAGATCAGCCCCAGCATTTT. The chain is built from TRBV7-9 and TRBJ1-5; 11 bases line up with TRBD1. V shed 5 bases and J 5 bases; nucleotides not matched to a gene: 5. The germline V gene encodes CDR1 SEHNR and CDR2 FQNEAQ (reference sequence). The CDR3 extends over 15 amino acids.

This clone has a handful of counts. The chain carries TRBV18 and TRBJ2-1, with TRBD2 matching over 9 bases. J gave up 10 bases and V 2 bases, and 15 bases lay outside the gene matches. Per the germline V gene, CDR1 is KGHSH and CDR2 is LQKENI. The CDR3 covers 17 residues. The CDR3 DNA is TGTGCCAGCTCACCATCGGGACTAGCTTCGACGGTAAGCGAGCAGTTCTTC. This codes for CASSPSGLASTVSEQFF.

The chain couples TRBV7-8 to TRBJ2-3, with D hard to call. The CDR3 runs to 15 residues. From germline, CDR1 is SGHVS and CDR2 FQNEAQ. Trimming shortened V by 5 bases and J by 0 bases, and 12 bases separated the two germline ends. The CDR3 DNA is TGTGCCAGCAGCCCCCGGTCTGTTAGCACAGATACGCAGTATTTT. Protein product: CASSPRSVSTDTQYF.

The chain is built from TRBV4-2 and TRBJ2-1; tentative D call: TRBD2 (6 bases). V was clipped by 0 bases and J by 0 bases, with 12 bases between them. The germline CDR1 and CDR2 sequences are LGHNA and YNFKEQ. The CDR3 extends over 17 amino acids. CDR3: CASSQDSGGTSYNEQFF. CDR3 nucleotides: TGTGCCAGCAGCCAAGATAGTGGCGGGACCTCCTACAATGAGCAGTTCTTC.